This TCR beta chain originates from a study of T cells in Graves' hyperthyroidism and ophthalmopathy. Active moderate-to-severe ophthalmopathy, Clinical Activity Score at least 3, NOSPECS at least 4, under 3 months' duration. Germline-derived CDR1 and CDR2 are SNHLY and FYNNEI. Trimming cost V 2 bases and J 9 bases; bases outside gene matches: 2. The CDR3 contains 14 residues. The investigators amplified TCR beta CDR3 regions from RNA transcripts. During a first-round RT-PCR of the TCR CDR3, the HTBI primer set was used. TCRdb reprocessed the multiplex PCR reads via MiXCR and lists one record per CDR3 protein. The sample includes about 290,000 distinct CDR3 sequences, about 19% seen only once; the top ten take about 35%.

This chain joins TRBV2 and TRBJ2-1; TRBD2 matches 12 bases. This clonotype was obtained from a man aged 50 or older with Graves' ophthalmopathy. Sequencing was done on a sample of blood. This CDR3 reads CASSELAGGIEQFF. The DNA of the CDR3 is TGTGCCAGCAGTGAACTAGCGGGAGGGATTGAGCAGTTCTTC.